This TCR beta chain comes out of a study of blood T cells in healthy people across ages. Each donor gave roughly 10 milliliters of peripheral blood. Primers used in a second PCR of roughly 6 to 12 cycles were a sample-barcoded 5' primer and a J-beta primer mix. Per-sample output comprised a minimum of 2.5 million paired-end reads containing CDR3. TCRdb re-called the 5' RACE reads through MiXCR, storing one row per CDR3 protein. Among roughly 930,000 distinct CDR3 sequences listed, around 49% were seen once. Germline trimming cut 6 bases from V and 10 bases from J; bases unmatched to any gene: 5. From germline, CDR1 is MDHEN and CDR2 SYDVKM. CDR3 length: 14 amino acids.

The chain uses TRBV28 and TRBJ2-1; 14 nucleotides match TRBD2. Material: blood. The clonotype was recovered from a man between 25 and 39 years old in good health. In DNA, the CDR3 is TGTGCCAGCAGCCGACTAGCGGGGGGGAGGGAGCAGTTCTTC. This sequence encodes CASSRLAGGREQFF.